One and the same sample provided the 16 T cell receptor beta chains below, sequenced in a study of blood T cell repertoires in COVID-19. Using immunoSEQ multiplex PCR, the repertoire was profiled, and TCRdb retains in-frame clones only, with some absent. The sample records around 200,000 clones, roughly 80% being singletons. What was sequenced was peripheral blood. These receptors were collected from a man aged 50-60 years with active or convalescent COVID-19.

V gene TRBV4-2 combines with J gene TRBJ1-3, with no clear D. Trimming took 0 bases from V and 1 from J, leaving 13 bases between them. The CDR3 contains 17 residues. Germline V CDR1 and CDR2: LGHNA, YNFKEQ. CDR3 residues: CASSQDPRVSSGNTIYF. The CDR3 region has the DNA TGTGCCAGCAGCCAAGATCCGAGGGTTAGTTCTGGAAACACCATATATTTT.

The chain has TRBV3-1 (or the pseudogene TRBV3-2) and TRBJ1-1, with D unresolved. This CDR3 has 14 residues. Trimming left V 2 bases short and J 2 bases short, with 9 bases between. Germline-derived CDR1 and CDR2 are LGHDT and YNNKEL (reference sequence). The CDR3 DNA reads TGTGCCAGCAGCCAAACTAGGACCAACACTGAAGCTTTCTTT. It is translated as CASSQTRTNTEAFF.

V is TRBV30 and J is TRBJ1-1, with D hard to call. V lost 3 bases and J 4 bases, leaving 6 bases between the germline ends. Looked up from germline, CDR1 is GTSNPN and CDR2 is SVGIG (reference sequence). The CDR3 has 11 residues. CDR3 DNA: TGTGCCTGGAGGACGGGCACTGAAGCTTTCTTT. It translates to CAWRTGTEAFF.

The V call is TRBV5-4, the J call TRBJ1-3; TRBD1 is a possible D gene (5 bases). Germline values: CDR1 SGHNT, CDR2 YYREEE (reference sequence). The CDR3 contains 15 residues. V gave up 0 bases and J gave up 3 bases, with 10 bases separating them. DNA for the CDR3: TGTGCCAGCAGCTTGGACAGGTCGCGTGGAAACACCATATATTTT. This codes for CASSLDRSRGNTIYF.

This clone has just a few counts. This chain joins TRBV5-4 and TRBJ1-5; TRBD1 agrees at 9 bases. The V and J ends lost 4 bases and 1 base, in that order; junction bases with no gene match: 3. Germline V gene sequence: CDR1 SGHNT, CDR2 YYREEE (reference sequence). This CDR3 is built from 15 residues. In DNA, the CDR3 is TGTGCCAGCAGCGAGGGACAGGGAAGCAATCAGCCCCAGCATTTT. It encodes CASSEGQGSNQPQHF.

This clone has a handful of counts. This chain links TRBV3-1 (or the pseudogene TRBV3-2) with TRBJ1-4; no definite D call. This CDR3 has 14 residues. V was cut by 7 bases and J by 6 bases, with 15 bases left in between. Germline V gene lookup returns CDR1 LGHDT and CDR2 YNNKEL (reference sequence). CDR3 sequence (DNA): TGTGCCAGCACCCTGAGAGGGAGGGATGAAAAACTGTTTTTT. Protein sequence: CASTLRGRDEKLFF.

Only a few counts were recorded for this clone. The chain combines TRBV9 with TRBJ2-7, with 11 bases that match TRBD1. CDR3 length: 14 residues. Unmatched junction bases numbered 3, after V lost 1 base and J lost 6 bases. Germline lookup yields CDR1 SGDLS and CDR2 YYNGEE. CDR3: CASSVSGTGGEQYF. In nucleotides, the CDR3 is TGTGCCAGCAGCGTATCGGGGACAGGGGGCGAGCAGTACTTC.

The sample holds one count of this clone. The rearrangement uses TRBV6-6 and TRBJ2-2; TRBD1 aligns across 9 bases. This CDR3 is 13 amino acids long. Per the germline V gene, CDR1 is MNHNY and CDR2 is SVGAGI (reference sequence). Trimming at V came to 11 bases and at J to 4 bases, leaving 5 bases not matched to a gene. Here the CDR3 DNA reads TGTGCCGGAACGACAGGGGGCACCGGGGAGCTGTTTTTT. It encodes CAGTTGGTGELFF.

The J gene is TRBJ1-1, the V gene TRBV5-4; 7 bases are a match to TRBD1. The ends lost 5 bases at V and 5 bases at J; junction bases unmatched: 9. Looked up from germline, CDR1 is SGHNT and CDR2 is YYREEE (reference sequence). The CDR3 covers 14 residues. CDR3 sequence reads: CASSFDREATEAFF. CDR3 nucleotide sequence: TGTGCCAGCAGTTTTGACAGGGAGGCGACTGAAGCTTTCTTT.

V usage is TRBV21-1 and J usage is TRBJ1-6; the tabulated D call, TRBD1, remains unverified against the DNA. TRBV21-1 is described as a pseudogene. CDR3 length: 16 amino acids. The CDR3 DNA sequence: TGTGCCAGCAGCATTAAAGTCGCAGGGCATAATTCACCCCTCCACTTT. Protein sequence: CASSIKVAGHNSPLHF.

The chain has TRBV19 and TRBJ2-7; D might be TRBD1 (6 bases). Germline V gene sequence: CDR1 LNHDA, CDR2 SQIVND (reference sequence). Trimming removed 5 bases at V and 2 bases at J, with 13 bases between. The CDR3 sequence is 14 residues long. The DNA for the CDR3 is TGTGCCAGTAGTGGGACACGAGGTGCCTACGAGCAGTACTTC. Translating gives CASSGTRGAYEQYF.

V gene TRBV6-5 combines with J gene TRBJ1-5; no firm D call. The CDR3 covers 15 residues. Trimming shortened V by 6 bases and J by 1 base, and 13 bases separated the two germline ends. Per germline, CDR1 MNHEY and CDR2 SVGAGI. CDR3 sequence (DNA): TGTGCCAGCAGCCTGGGGAGCATCAGCAATCAGCCCCAGCATTTT. This sequence encodes CASSLGSISNQPQHF.

This chain joins TRBV2 and TRBJ1-5; D gene unclear. The CDR3 spans 13 residues. CDR1 and CDR2 (germline): SNHLY, FYNNEI. The germline V and J ends were trimmed by 5 bases and 7 bases, with 12 bases remaining between them. CDR3 sequence reads: CASSPSLGQPQHF. The DNA of the CDR3 is TGTGCCAGCAGTCCTAGCCTCGGGCAGCCCCAGCATTTT.

This clone was recorded once. The chain links TRBV30 to TRBJ2-5; 10 bases are shared with TRBD1. Unmatched junction bases numbered 9, after V lost 0 bases and J lost 5 bases. CDR3 size: 16 residues. Looked up from germline, CDR1 is GTSNPN and CDR2 is SVGIG (reference sequence). Here the CDR3 DNA reads TGTGCCTGGAGTGTACTTTCTTTGGGACAGGGGGAGACCCAGTACTTC. Translated: CAWSVLSLGQGETQYF.

The CDR3 coding sequence is TGTGCCAGCAGTTCGTACGGGACACACTCTGGAAACACCATATATTTT. Its translation: CASSSYGTHSGNTIYF. The chain uses TRBV28 and TRBJ1-3; a possible D gene is TRBD1 (6 bases). The CDR3 has 16 amino acids. V shed 4 bases and J shed 0 bases, with 13 bases lying between them. Per germline, CDR1 MDHEN and CDR2 SYDVKM.

This clone has just one count. The chain is built from TRBV6-5 and TRBJ2-6; 9 nucleotides line up with TRBD1. The germline V gene encodes CDR1 MNHEY and CDR2 SVGAGI. J lost 4 bases, V lost 6 bases, and 4 bases had no gene match. The CDR3 runs to 15 residues. The CDR3 protein is CASSRDRAGANVLTF. The DNA for the CDR3 is TGTGCCAGCAGCCGGGACAGGGCGGGGGCCAACGTCCTGACTTTC.